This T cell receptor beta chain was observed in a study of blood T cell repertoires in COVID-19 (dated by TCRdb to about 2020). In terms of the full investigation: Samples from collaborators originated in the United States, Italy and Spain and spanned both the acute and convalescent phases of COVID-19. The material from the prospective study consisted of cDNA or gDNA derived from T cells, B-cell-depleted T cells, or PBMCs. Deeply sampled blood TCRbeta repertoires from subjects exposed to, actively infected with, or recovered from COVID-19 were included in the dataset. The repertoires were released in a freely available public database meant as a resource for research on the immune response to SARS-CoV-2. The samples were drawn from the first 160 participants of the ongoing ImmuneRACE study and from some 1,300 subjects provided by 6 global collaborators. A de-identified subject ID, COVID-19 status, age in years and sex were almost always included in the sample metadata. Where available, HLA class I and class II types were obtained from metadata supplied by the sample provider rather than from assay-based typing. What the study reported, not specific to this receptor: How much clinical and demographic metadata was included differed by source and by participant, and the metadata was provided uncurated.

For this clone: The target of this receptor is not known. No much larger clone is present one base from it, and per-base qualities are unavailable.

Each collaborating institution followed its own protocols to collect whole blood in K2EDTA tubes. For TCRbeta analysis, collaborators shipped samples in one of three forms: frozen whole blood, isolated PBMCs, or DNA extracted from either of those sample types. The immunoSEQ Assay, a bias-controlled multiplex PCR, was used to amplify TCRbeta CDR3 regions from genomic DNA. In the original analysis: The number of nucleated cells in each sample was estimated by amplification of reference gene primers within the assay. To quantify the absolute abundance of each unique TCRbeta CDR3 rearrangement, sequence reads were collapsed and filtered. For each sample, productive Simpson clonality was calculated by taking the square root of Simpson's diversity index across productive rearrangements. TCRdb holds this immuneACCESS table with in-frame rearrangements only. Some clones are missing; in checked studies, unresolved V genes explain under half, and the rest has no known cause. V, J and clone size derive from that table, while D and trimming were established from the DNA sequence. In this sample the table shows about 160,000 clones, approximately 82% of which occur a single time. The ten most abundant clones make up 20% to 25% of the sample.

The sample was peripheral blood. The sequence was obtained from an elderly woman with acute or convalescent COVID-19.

The CDR3 protein: CASSEVSGVNEQFF. The nucleotide sequence is TGTGCCAGCAGTGAGGTATCGGGGGTCAATGAGCAGTTCTTC. The chain uses TRBV2 and TRBJ2-1; possibly the D gene is TRBD2, per 6 matching bases. Its CDR3 holds 14 amino acids, cysteine through phenylalanine. Of all the DNA, just the CDR3 is kept, 42 bases in frame from base 1. At the junction V is shortened by 3 bases and J by 6 bases, with 12 bases in between. According to the germline V gene, CDR1 reads SNHLY and CDR2 reads FYNNEI.